Listed below are T cell receptor beta chains from one sample, sequenced in a study of T cells in tumors after PD-1 blockade. The data were produced by immunoSEQ multiplex PCR, yet TCRdb's version contains in-frame clones alone and is incomplete. The repertoire includes 9,100 or so clones, roughly 69% of them detected once, and 3.5% to 5.5% sits in the top ten. The sample was tumor tissue, taken after anti-PD-1 treatment. The receptors originated from a human donor with basal cell carcinoma. Each CDR3 is given with its conserved first and last residue. The D gene is left open where the match is weak. The size field is filled for only some rows; it gives once, few, many or a size class.

abundance: NA
v_gene: TRBV10-2
j_gene: TRBJ2-7
d_gene: NA
CDR3aa: CASRSSYEQYF
CDR3nt: TGCGCCAGCAGGAGCTCCTACGAGCAGTACTTC

abundance: NA
v_gene: TRBV5-6
j_gene: TRBJ1-2
d_gene: NA
CDR3aa: CASSLGYSGGYTF
CDR3nt: TGTGCCAGCAGCTTGGGGTATTCTGGCGGCTACACCTTC

abundance: NA
v_gene: TRBV6-5
j_gene: TRBJ1-2
d_gene: TRBD1
CDR3aa: CASLGTGANYGYTF
CDR3nt: TGTGCCAGCCTTGGGACAGGGGCTAACTATGGCTACACCTTC

abundance: NA
v_gene: TRBV28
j_gene: TRBJ2-6
d_gene: TRBD1
CDR3aa: CASSRPGTGGAGANVLTF
CDR3nt: TGTGCCAGCAGTAGACCCGGGACAGGGGGCGCGGGGGCCAACGTCCTGACTTTC

abundance: NA
v_gene: TRBV7-9
j_gene: TRBJ1-1
d_gene: NA
CDR3aa: CASSSPYTEAFF
CDR3nt: TGTGCCAGCAGCTCCCCGTACACTGAAGCTTTCTTT

abundance: once
v_gene: TRBV7-2
j_gene: TRBJ2-1
d_gene: TRBD2
CDR3aa: CASRLDAGGNNEQFF
CDR3nt: TGTGCCAGCAGGTTAGACGCGGGGGGAAACAATGAGCAGTTCTTC

abundance: NA
v_gene: TRBV10-2
j_gene: TRBJ2-5
d_gene: TRBD1
CDR3aa: CASSGGQGFLQETQYF
CDR3nt: TGCGCCAGCAGTGGGGGACAGGGATTTTTACAAGAGACCCAGTACTTC

abundance: NA
v_gene: TRBV2
j_gene: TRBJ2-7
d_gene: TRBD1
CDR3aa: CASRTTGTGRVSEQYF
CDR3nt: TGTGCCAGCAGGACAACCGGGACAGGGCGGGTGTCTGAGCAGTACTTC

abundance: once
v_gene: TRBV9
j_gene: TRBJ2-7
d_gene: NA
CDR3aa: CASSVDLGTYEQYF
CDR3nt: TGTGCCAGCAGCGTAGATCTGGGGACCTACGAGCAGTACTTC

abundance: few
v_gene: TRBV5-1
j_gene: TRBJ1-3
d_gene: TRBD1
CDR3aa: CASSASGQNSGNTIYF
CDR3nt: TGCGCCAGCAGCGCATCGGGACAGAACTCTGGAAACACCATATATTTT

abundance: few
v_gene: TRBV5-8
j_gene: TRBJ2-6
d_gene: NA
CDR3aa: CASSFRDFRGANVLTF
CDR3nt: TGTGCCAGCAGCTTCCGGGACTTTCGTGGGGCCAACGTCCTGACTTTC

abundance: large
v_gene: TRBV5-1
j_gene: TRBJ1-3
d_gene: NA
CDR3aa: CASSLGGSGNTIYF
CDR3nt: TGCGCCAGCAGCTTGGGAGGCTCTGGAAACACCATATATTTT

abundance: NA
v_gene: TRBV2
j_gene: TRBJ1-1
d_gene: TRBD1
CDR3aa: CASSMTGVEAFF
CDR3nt: TGTGCCAGTTCAATGACAGGGGTTGAAGCTTTCTTT

abundance: NA
v_gene: TRBV30
j_gene: TRBJ1-5
d_gene: NA
CDR3aa: CAWSVYSSDQPQHF
CDR3nt: TGTGCCTGGAGTGTTTACAGCTCCGATCAGCCCCAGCATTTT

abundance: NA
v_gene: TRBV4-1
j_gene: TRBJ1-3
d_gene: NA
CDR3aa: CASSQGEIHGNTIYF
CDR3nt: TGCGCCAGCAGCCAAGGCGAGATTCATGGAAACACCATATATTTT

abundance: few
v_gene: TRBV25-1
j_gene: TRBJ1-6
d_gene: TRBD1
CDR3aa: CASSEEGAASPLHF
CDR3nt: TGTGCCAGCAGTGAAGAGGGGGCAGCATCACCCCTCCACTTT